Reported below is one T cell receptor beta chain. These data originate in a study of early stage breast cancer tumors. This CDR3 contains 14 residues. V lost 2 bases and J lost 3, with 11 bases in between. Germline V lookup: CDR1 MNHEY, CDR2 SMNVEV (reference sequence). Here immunoSEQ multiplex PCR was the method, and the copy in TCRdb shows in-frame clones only, minus some. This sample carries roughly 30,000 clones, just under 75% of them seen once, and the ten largest clones take 4% to 5%. This TCR was sampled from a person aged 40 to 49 with breast cancer. The rearrangement joins TRBV27 to TRBJ2-7; no clear D gene. Sequencing was performed on blood. CDR3 sequence reads: CASSLGYGGYEQYF. In nucleotides, the CDR3 is TGTGCCAGCAGTTTAGGTTATGGCGGCTACGAGCAGTACTTC.